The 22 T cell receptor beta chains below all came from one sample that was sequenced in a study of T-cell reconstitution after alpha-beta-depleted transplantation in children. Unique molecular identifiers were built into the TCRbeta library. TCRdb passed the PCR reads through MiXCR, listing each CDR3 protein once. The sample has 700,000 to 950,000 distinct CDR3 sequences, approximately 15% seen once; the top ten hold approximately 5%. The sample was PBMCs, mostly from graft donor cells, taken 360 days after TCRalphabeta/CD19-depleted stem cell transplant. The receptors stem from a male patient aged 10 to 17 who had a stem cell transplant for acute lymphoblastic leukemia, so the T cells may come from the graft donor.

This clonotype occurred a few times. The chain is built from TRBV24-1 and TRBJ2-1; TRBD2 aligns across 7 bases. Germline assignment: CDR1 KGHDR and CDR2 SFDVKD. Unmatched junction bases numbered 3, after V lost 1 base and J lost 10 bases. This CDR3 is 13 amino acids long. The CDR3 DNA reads TGTGCCACCAGTGATTTTAGGGAGGGGGAGCAGTTCTTC. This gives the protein CATSDFREGEQFF.

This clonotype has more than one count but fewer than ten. The CDR3 loop is CASSHRDGKFYGYTF. The CDR3 DNA reads as TGCGCCAGCAGCCACCGGGACGGAAAGTTCTATGGCTACACCTTC. The chain joins TRBV4-1 to TRBJ1-2; TRBD1 is a possible D gene (5 bases). The V gene's germline CDR1 is MGHRA and CDR2 YSYEKL. Trimming removed 3 bases from V and 4 bases from J, with 15 bases in between. The CDR3 has 15 residues.

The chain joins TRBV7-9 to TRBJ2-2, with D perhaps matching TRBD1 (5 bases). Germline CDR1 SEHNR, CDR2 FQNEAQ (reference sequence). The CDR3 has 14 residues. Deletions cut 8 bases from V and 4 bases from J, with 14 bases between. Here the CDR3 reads CASGLTDSTGELFF. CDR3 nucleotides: TGTGCCAGCGGCCTCACAGACAGCACCGGGGAGCTGTTTTTT.

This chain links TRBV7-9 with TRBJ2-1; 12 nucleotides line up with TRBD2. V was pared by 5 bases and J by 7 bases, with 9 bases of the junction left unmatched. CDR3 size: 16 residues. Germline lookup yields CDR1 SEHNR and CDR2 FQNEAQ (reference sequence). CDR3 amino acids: CASSIRLAGEGNEQFF. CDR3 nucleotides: TGTGCCAGCAGCATCCGACTAGCGGGAGAAGGAAATGAGCAGTTCTTC.

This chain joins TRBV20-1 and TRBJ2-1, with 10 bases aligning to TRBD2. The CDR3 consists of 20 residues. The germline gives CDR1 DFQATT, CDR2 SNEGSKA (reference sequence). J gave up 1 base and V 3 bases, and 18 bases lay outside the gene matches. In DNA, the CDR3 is TGCAGTGCTAGGTTTTTGGGCCGGTTTGGAGCGGGAGGGTCCTACAATGAGCAGTTCTTC. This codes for CSARFLGRFGAGGSYNEQFF.

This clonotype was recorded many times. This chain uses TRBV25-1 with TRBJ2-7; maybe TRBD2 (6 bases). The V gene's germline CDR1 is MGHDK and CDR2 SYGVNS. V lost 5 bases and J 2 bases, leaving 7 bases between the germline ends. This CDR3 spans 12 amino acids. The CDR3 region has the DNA TGTGCCAGCAGTTGGGGGGCCTACGAGCAGTACTTC. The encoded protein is CASSWGAYEQYF.

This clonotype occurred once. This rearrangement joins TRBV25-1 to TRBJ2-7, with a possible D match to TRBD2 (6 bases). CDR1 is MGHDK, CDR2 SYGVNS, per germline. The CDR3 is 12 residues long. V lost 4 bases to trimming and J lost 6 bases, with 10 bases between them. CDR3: CASSARGFEQYF. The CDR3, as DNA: TGTGCCAGCAGTGCCCGGGGGTTCGAGCAGTACTTC.

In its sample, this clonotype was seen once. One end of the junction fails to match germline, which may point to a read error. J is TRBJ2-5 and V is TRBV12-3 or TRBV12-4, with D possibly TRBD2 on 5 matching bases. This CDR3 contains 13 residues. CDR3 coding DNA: TGTGCCAGCAGTTTGGACTCCCAAGAGACCCAGAACTTC. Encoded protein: CASSLDSQETQNF.

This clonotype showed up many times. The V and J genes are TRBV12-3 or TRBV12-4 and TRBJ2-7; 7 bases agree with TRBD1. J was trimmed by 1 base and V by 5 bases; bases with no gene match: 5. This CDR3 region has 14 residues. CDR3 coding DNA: TGTGCCAGCAGTACCTGGGGACAGTCCTACGAGCAGTACTTC. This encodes CASSTWGQSYEQYF.

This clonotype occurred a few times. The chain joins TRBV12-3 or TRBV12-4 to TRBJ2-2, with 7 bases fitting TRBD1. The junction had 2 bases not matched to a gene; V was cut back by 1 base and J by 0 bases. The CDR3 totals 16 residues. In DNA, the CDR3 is TGTGCCAGCAGTTTAGGGGGACAGCCGAACACCGGGGAGCTGTTTTTT. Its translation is CASSLGGQPNTGELFF.

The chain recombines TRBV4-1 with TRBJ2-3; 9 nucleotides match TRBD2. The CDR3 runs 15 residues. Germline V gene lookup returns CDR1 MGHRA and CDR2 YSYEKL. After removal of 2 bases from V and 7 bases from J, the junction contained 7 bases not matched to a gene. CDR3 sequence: CASSQLREGPYTQYF. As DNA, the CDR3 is TGCGCCAGCAGCCAACTGCGGGAGGGCCCGTATACGCAGTATTTT.

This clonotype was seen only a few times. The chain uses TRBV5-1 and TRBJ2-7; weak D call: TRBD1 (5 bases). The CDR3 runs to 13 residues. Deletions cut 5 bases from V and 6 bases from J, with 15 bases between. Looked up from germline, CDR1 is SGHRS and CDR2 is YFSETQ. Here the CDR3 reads CASRTGRRTEQYF. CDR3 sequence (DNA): TGCGCCAGCAGAACAGGACGGAGAACCGAGCAGTACTTC. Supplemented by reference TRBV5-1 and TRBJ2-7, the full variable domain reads KAGVTQTPRYLIKTRGQQVTLSCSPISGHRSVSWYQQTPGQGLQFLFEYFSETQRNKGNFPGRFSGRQFSNSRSEMNVSTLELGDSALYLCASRTGRRTEQYFGPGTRLTVT.

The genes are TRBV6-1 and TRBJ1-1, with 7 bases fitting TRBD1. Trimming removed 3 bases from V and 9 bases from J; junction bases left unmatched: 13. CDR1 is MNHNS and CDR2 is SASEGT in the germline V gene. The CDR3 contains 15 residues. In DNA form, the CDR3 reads TGTGCCAGCAGTGACCCTGGACAGGAGAGTCCCCAAGCTTTCTTT. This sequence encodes CASSDPGQESPQAFF.

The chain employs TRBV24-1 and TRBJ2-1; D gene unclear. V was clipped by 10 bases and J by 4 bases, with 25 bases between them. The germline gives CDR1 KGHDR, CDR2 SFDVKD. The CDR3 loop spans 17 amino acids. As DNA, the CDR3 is TGTGCCACTTCGGCTGGGAACGGACGGGCGGAGTACAATGAGCAGTTCTTC. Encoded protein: CATSAGNGRAEYNEQFF.

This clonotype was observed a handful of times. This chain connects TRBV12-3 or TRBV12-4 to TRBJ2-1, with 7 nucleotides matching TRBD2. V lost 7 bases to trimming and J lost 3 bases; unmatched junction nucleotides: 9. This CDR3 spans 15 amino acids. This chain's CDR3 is CASNFLSSGYNEQFF. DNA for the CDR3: TGTGCCAGCAACTTCCTGTCTAGCGGCTACAATGAGCAGTTCTTC.

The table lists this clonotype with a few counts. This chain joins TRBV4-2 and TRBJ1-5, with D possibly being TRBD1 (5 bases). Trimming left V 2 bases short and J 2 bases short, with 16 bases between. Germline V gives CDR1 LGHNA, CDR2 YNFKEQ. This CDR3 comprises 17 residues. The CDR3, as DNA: TGTGCCAGCAGCCAAACCGTGGGGGGTGTGGGCAATCAGCCCCAGCATTTT. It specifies CASSQTVGGVGNQPQHF.

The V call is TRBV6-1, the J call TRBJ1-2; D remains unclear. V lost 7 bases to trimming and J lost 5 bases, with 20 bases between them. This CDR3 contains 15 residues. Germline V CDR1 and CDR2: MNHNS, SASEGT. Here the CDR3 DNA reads TGTGCCAGCACCCCCCAGCCCGGCCGGAGATATGGCTACACCTTC. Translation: CASTPQPGRRYGYTF.

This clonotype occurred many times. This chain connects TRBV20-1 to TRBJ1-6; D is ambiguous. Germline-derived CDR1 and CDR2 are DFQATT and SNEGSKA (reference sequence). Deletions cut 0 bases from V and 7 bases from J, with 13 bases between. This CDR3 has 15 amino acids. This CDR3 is CSARDAGVRNSPLHF. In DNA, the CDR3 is TGCAGTGCTAGAGATGCCGGGGTCAGGAATTCACCCCTCCACTTT.

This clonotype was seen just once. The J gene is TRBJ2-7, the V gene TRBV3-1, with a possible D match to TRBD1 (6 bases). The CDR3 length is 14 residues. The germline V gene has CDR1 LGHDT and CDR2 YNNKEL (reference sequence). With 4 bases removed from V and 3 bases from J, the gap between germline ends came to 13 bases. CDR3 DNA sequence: TGTGCCAGCAGCCCTCGTGGACAGCGCTACGAGCAGTACTTC. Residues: CASSPRGQRYEQYF.

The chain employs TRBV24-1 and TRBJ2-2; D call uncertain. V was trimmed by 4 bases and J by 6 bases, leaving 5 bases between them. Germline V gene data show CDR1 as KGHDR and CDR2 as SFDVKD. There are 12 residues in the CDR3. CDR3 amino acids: CATSEVAGELFF. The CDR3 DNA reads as TGTGCCACCAGTGAGGTAGCCGGGGAGCTGTTTTTT.

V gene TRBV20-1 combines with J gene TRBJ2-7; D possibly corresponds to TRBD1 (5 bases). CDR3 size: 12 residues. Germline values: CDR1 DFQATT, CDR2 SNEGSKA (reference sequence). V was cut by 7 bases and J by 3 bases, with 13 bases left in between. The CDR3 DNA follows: TGCAGTGGGGGCGGAAAAATCTACGAGCAGTACTTC. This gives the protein CSGGGKIYEQYF.

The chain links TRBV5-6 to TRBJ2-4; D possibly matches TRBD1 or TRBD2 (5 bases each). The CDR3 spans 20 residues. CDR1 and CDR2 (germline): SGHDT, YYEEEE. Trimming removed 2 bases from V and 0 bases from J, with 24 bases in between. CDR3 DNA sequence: TGTGCCAGCAGCTTTTCCGCGACAGACTACCAACTCCTAGCCAAAAACATTCAGTACTTC. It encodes CASSFSATDYQLLAKNIQYF.